These 11 T cell receptor beta chains were all obtained from the same sample, sequenced in a study of identifying expanded T cells in peripheral blood (dated by TCRdb to the late 2010s). Receptor amplification or capture employed the immunoSEQ multiplex PCR assay. Entries here come from immuneACCESS through TCRdb and include only in-frame sequences with V and J called. Some clones fail to appear in such tables; in the studies checked, an unresolved V gene covers under half of the shortfall, and the cause of the remainder is unknown. Counted in this sample were some 120,000 clones; 84% of them appeared once. Around 3.3% of the sample is in the top ten clones. Source material: blood. These receptor sequences come from a person aged 18 to 75 in good health.

A note on this clone: At one end the junction does not follow the germline gene, possibly because of a read error. CDR3 sequence reads: CTSSSGQGQQGDTQYF. CDR3 DNA: TGTACCAGCAGCTCCGGACAGGGTCAACAAGGGGATACGCAGTATTTT. This chain connects TRBV5-6 to TRBJ2-3, with 8 nucleotides matching TRBD1. The germline V gene encodes CDR1 SGHDT and CDR2 YYEEEE. The CDR3 sequence is 16 residues long. Drawing the rest from reference TRBV5-6 and TRBJ2-3, the complete variable domain is DAGVTQSPTHLIKTRGQQVTLRCSPKSGHDTVSWYQQALGQGPQFIFQYYEEEERQRGNFPDRFSGHQFPNYSSELNVNALLLGDSALYLCTSSSGQGQQGDTQYFGPGTRLTVL.

The chain recombines TRBV7-6 with TRBJ2-3; a possible D gene is TRBD1 (5 bases). Per the germline V gene, CDR1 is SGHVS and CDR2 is FNYEAQ. With 5 bases removed from V and 2 bases from J, the gap between germline ends came to 20 bases. CDR3 length equals 17 residues. CDR3 nucleotides: TGTGCCAGCAGCCACTCCAGGTTAGGGGCCGACACAGATACGCAGTATTTT. Protein product: CASSHSRLGADTDTQYF. Using reference TRBV7-6 and TRBJ2-3 for the parts outside the CDR3, the full variable domain is GAGVSQSPRYKVTKRGQDVALRCDPISGHVSLYWYRQALGQGPEFLTYFNYEAQQDKSGLPNDRFSAERPEGSISTLTIQRTEQRDSAMYRCASSHSRLGADTDTQYFGPGTRLTVL.

V is TRBV7-9 and J is TRBJ1-1; tentative D call: TRBD1 (5 bases). The CDR3 spans 13 residues. Trimming took 2 bases from V and 4 from J, leaving 8 bases between them. Germline V gives CDR1 SEHNR, CDR2 FQNEAQ (reference sequence). CDR3 in amino acids: CASSLTGATEAFF. CDR3 DNA: TGTGCCAGCAGCTTAACCGGGGCCACTGAAGCTTTCTTT. Filled out from reference TRBV7-9 and TRBJ1-1, the complete variable domain reads DTGVSQNPRHKITKRGQNVTFRCDPISEHNRLYWYRQTLGQGPEFLTYFQNEAQLEKSRLLSDRFSAERPKGSFSTLEIQRTEQGDSAMYLCASSLTGATEAFFGQGTRLTVV.

This clone was seen a handful of times. The chain couples TRBV5-5 to TRBJ2-7; D perhaps matches TRBD1 (5 bases). Per germline, CDR1 SGHKS and CDR2 YYEKEE (reference sequence). Deletions cut 0 bases from V and 0 bases from J, with 10 bases between. The CDR3 runs 15 residues. The CDR3 DNA reads as TGTGCCAGCAGCTTGGGGGCAGGGTCCTCCTACGAGCAGTACTTC. Translation gives CASSLGAGSSYEQYF.

This clone showed up just once. This chain uses TRBV7-9 with TRBJ2-7, with D perhaps matching TRBD2 (6 bases). Per the germline V gene, CDR1 is SEHNR and CDR2 is FQNEAQ (reference sequence). Trimming stripped 11 bases from V and 0 bases from J, with 11 bases between. There are 12 residues in the CDR3. The CDR3 protein is CASGGLSYEQYF. In DNA, the CDR3 is TGTGCCTCCGGAGGGCTCTCCTACGAGCAGTACTTC.

The V call is TRBV7-2, the J call TRBJ1-1, with 9 bases fitting TRBD1. The length of the CDR3 is 14 residues. Looked up from germline, CDR1 is SGHTA and CDR2 is FQGNSA. V lost 5 bases and J lost 3; bases outside the gene matches: 4. CDR3 in amino acids: CASSTGGGYTEAFF. For the CDR3, the DNA is TGTGCCAGCAGCACAGGGGGCGGTTACACTGAAGCTTTCTTT.

CDR3 coding DNA: TGTGCCAGCAGCTTGTTGGGCGAGCAGTACTTC. Its translation: CASSLLGEQYF. The chain combines TRBV5-8 with TRBJ2-7; D is ambiguous. CDR1 is SGHTS and CDR2 is YDEGEE in the germline V gene. CDR3 length: 11 amino acids. V lost 1 base, J lost 6 bases, and 5 bases lay in between.

The rearrangement links TRBV19 to TRBJ2-2; D is uncertain. Germline CDR1 LNHDA, CDR2 SQIVND (reference sequence). The CDR3 runs 15 residues. V was cut by 4 bases and J by 5 bases, with 14 bases left in between. CDR3 coding DNA: TGTGCCAGTAGTAAAGGAGTCGGCCGGACCGGGGAGCTGTTTTTT. It is translated as CASSKGVGRTGELFF. The full variable domain, completed using reference TRBV19 and TRBJ2-2, is DGGITQSPKYLFRKEGQNVTLSCEQNLNHDAMYWYRQDPGQGLRLIYYSQIVNDFQKGDIAEGYSVSREKKESFPLTVTSAQKNPTAFYLCASSKGVGRTGELFFGEGSRLTVL.

A note on this clone: The germline gene is not matched at one end of the junction; a read error may be the cause. The rearrangement joins TRBV7-8 to TRBJ2-2, with 8 bases fitting TRBD1. This CDR3 region has 17 residues. Germline V CDR1 and CDR2: SGHVS, FQNEAQ. The CDR3 nucleotides read TGTGCCAGCAGTCCCGAACGGACAGGGTCGAAAACCGGGGAGCTGTTTTTT. Residues: CASSPERTGSKTGELFF.

The V call is TRBV7-2, the J call TRBJ1-1, with D possibly TRBD1 on 5 matching bases. The CDR3 has 13 amino acids. The germline gives CDR1 SGHTA, CDR2 FQGNSA. V was clipped by 4 bases and J by 4 bases, with 10 bases between them. In DNA, the CDR3 is TGTGCCAGCAGCTCCGACAGCTTCACTGAAGCTTTCTTT. Amino acid sequence: CASSSDSFTEAFF.

The chain uses TRBV5-1 and TRBJ1-1; D perhaps matches TRBD1 (5 bases). The CDR3 spans 13 residues. Trimming stripped 4 bases from V and 6 bases from J, with 13 bases between. CDR1 SGHRS and CDR2 YFSETQ come from the germline V gene. Written as DNA, the CDR3 is TGCGCCAGCAGCCCCGATTGGGGCTCTGAAGCTTTCTTT. Its translation is CASSPDWGSEAFF.